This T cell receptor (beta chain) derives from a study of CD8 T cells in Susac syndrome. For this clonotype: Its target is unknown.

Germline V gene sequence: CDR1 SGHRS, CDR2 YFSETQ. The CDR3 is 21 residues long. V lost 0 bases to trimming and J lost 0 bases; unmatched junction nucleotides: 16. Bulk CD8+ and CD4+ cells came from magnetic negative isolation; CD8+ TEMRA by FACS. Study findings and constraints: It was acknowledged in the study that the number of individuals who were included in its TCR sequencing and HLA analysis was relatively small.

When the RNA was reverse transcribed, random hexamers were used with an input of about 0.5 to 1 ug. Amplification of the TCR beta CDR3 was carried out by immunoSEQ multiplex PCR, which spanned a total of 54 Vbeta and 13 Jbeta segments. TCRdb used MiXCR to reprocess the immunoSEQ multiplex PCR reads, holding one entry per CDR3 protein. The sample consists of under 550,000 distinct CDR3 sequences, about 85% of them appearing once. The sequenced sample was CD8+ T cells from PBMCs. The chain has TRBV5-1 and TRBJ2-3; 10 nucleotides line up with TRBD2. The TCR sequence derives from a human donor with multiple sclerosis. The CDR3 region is CASSLVRLAGLIYSSTDTQYF. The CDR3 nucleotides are TGCGCCAGCAGCTTGGTGAGACTAGCGGGCCTCATATATTCTAGCACAGATACGCAGTATTTT.